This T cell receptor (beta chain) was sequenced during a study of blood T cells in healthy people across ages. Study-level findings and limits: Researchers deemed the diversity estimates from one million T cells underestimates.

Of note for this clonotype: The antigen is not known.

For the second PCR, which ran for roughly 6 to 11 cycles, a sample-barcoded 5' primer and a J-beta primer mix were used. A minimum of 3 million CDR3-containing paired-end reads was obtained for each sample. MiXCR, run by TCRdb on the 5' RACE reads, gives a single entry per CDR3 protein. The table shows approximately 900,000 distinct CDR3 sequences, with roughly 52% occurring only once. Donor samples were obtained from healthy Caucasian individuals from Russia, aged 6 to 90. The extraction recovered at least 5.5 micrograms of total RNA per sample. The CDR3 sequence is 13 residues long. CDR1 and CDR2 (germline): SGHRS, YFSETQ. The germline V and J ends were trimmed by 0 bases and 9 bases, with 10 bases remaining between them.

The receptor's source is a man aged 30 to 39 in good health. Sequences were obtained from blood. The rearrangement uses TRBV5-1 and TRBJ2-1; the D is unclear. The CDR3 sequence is CASSLGPSAEQFF. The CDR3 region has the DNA TGCGCCAGCAGCTTGGGCCCCAGCGCTGAGCAGTTCTTC.